These T cell receptor beta chains were read from a single sample in a study of T cells in Graves' hyperthyroidism and ophthalmopathy. TCRdb reanalysed the multiplex PCR reads using MiXCR and keeps one entry per CDR3 protein. The sample has 560,000 or so distinct CDR3 sequences, about half seen once; the top ten hold approximately 8.2%. Sequenced: peripheral blood or thyroid tissue (not recorded which). The receptors come from a woman under 30 with Graves' hyperthyroidism. The CDR3 runs from the conserved cysteine through the conserved F or W. The order of the fields is D gene, V gene, J gene, clone size, CDR3 DNA, CDR3 protein. The D gene is left open where the match is weak. Clone size appears in some rows only: once, few, many, or a class for an expanded clone.

NA	TRBV7-2	TRBJ2-5	NA	TGTGCCAGCAGCTTAGAAGGGACTGAGGGAGAGACCCAGTACTTC	CASSLEGTEGETQYF
TRBD1	TRBV12-3/TRBV12-4	TRBJ1-5	NA	TGTGCCAGCAGCCCGACCAACCAGGGGGGACCCAATCAGCCCCAGCATTTT	CASSPTNQGGPNQPQHF
TRBD2	TRBV19	TRBJ2-2	few	TGTGCCAGTAGTCTAAAAGGCGGGGGCACCGGGGAGCTGTTTTTT	CASSLKGGGTGELFF
TRBD1	TRBV29-1	TRBJ2-7	many	TGCAGCGTCAGGGACAGACCCTACGAGCAGTACTTC	CSVRDRPYEQYF
NA	TRBV10-3	TRBJ1-2	NA	TGTGCCAGCAGTCAGACAGGTACTGGCTCATATGGCTACACCTTC	CASSQTGTGSYGYTF
TRBD1	TRBV20-1	TRBJ1-4	NA	TGCAGTGCCCTGGAGGCTGGGACAGGGGTTTTT	CSALEAGTGVF
TRBD1	TRBV7-2	TRBJ1-2	few	TGTGCCAGCAGCTTATGGCAGGGGGCGTCAAGCTATGGCTACACCTTC	CASSLWQGASSYGYTF
TRBD2	TRBV29-1	TRBJ2-7	NA	TGCAGCGTTGAGGGACTAGCGGAGTCCGAGCAGTACTTC	CSVEGLAESEQYF
TRBD1	TRBV14	TRBJ1-2	NA	TGTGCCAGCTACCGGGACAGGGACCTCTATGGCTACACCTTC	CASYRDRDLYGYTF
NA	TRBV20-1	TRBJ1-4	NA	TGCAGTGCCCAGGCATCCGGGGATTATAATGAAAAACTGTTTTTT	CSAQASGDYNEKLFF
NA	TRBV7-9	TRBJ2-7	once	TGTGCCAGCAGCGTTGCGGCCAGGGACTACGAGCAGTACTTC	CASSVAARDYEQYF
TRBD1	TRBV10-1	TRBJ2-5	once	TGCGTCAGCAGTGATCGGGCCGGGACAGGGAGAGAGACCCAGTACTTC	CVSSDRAGTGRETQYF
NA	TRBV25-1	TRBJ1-2	NA	TGTGCCAGCAGCCAACGCACGTGGGTCTATGGCTACACCTTC	CASSQRTWVYGYTF
TRBD1	TRBV24-1	TRBJ1-2	NA	TGTGCCACCAGCGGATGGGACAACAGGGGCCCTTCTAACTATGGCTACACCTTC	CATSGWDNRGPSNYGYTF
TRBD1	TRBV10-2	TRBJ1-5	few	TGTGCCAGCAGCAAAGGACAGGGAAGAGGGCAGCCCCAGCATTTT	CASSKGQGRGQPQHF
NA	TRBV19	TRBJ1-4	once	TGTGCCAGTAGTATCTTGGACCCAACTAATGAAAAACTGTTTTTT	CASSILDPTNEKLFF
NA	TRBV2	TRBJ1-5	NA	TGTGCCAGCAGTCCCCTGGGCAGGGGAAATCAGCCCCAGCATTTT	CASSPLGRGNQPQHF
NA	TRBV14	TRBJ2-6	many	TGTGCCAGCAGCTTCGTTGGTGGGGCCAACGTCCTGACTTTC	CASSFVGGANVLTF
NA	TRBV7-9	TRBJ1-5	few	TGTGCCAGCAGTTTAAAGATTTTGTCGCCCCAGCATTTT	CASSLKILSPQHF
NA	TRBV10-2	TRBJ1-2	NA	TGCGCCAGCAGTGACCGGGGGGCGGCGAACTATGGCTACACCTTC	CASSDRGAANYGYTF
NA	TRBV12-5	TRBJ1-2	NA	TGTGCTAGTGGGATTGGGGCTGGAGGCCACACCTTC	CASGIGAGGHTF
TRBD1	TRBV5-1	TRBJ2-7	few	TGCGCCAGCAGCTTGGTTGGGTCAGGGGGCTCCTACGAGCAGTACTTC	CASSLVGSGGSYEQYF
NA	TRBV5-1	TRBJ1-3	NA	TGCGCCAGCAGCTTGGGCGGTTCCATCGACTCTGGAAACACCATATATTTT	CASSLGGSIDSGNTIYF
TRBD1	TRBV7-2	TRBJ2-7	few	TGTGCCAGCAGTTCGGGGGACAGGAGCCACGAGCAGTACTTC	CASSSGDRSHEQYF
NA	TRBV10-3	TRBJ1-1	NA	TGTGCCAGCTCCAGACAGTCGAACACTGAAGCTTTCTTT	CASSRQSNTEAFF
TRBD1	TRBV5-1	TRBJ1-2	NA	TGCGCCAGCAGTAAGGGTGAAGGGGGCGCTGGCTACACCTTC	CASSKGEGGAGYTF
NA	TRBV6-5	TRBJ2-6	NA	TGTGCCAGCATGAGAGGCGCAGGAGGCGTCCTGACTTTC	CASMRGAGGVLTF
TRBD2	TRBV20-1	TRBJ2-7	few	TGCAGTGCCGGGCGGTCTAGCGGGACCCTCGAGCAGTACTTC	CSAGRSSGTLEQYF
NA	TRBV2	TRBJ1-6	NA	TGTGCCAGCAGGGCCGAAAGGGGATTCCAAGACTTT	CASRAERGFQDF
NA	TRBV7-9	TRBJ2-7	NA	TGTGCCAGCAGCTCCTGGGGGACTTCAAACGAGCAGTACTTC	CASSSWGTSNEQYF
TRBD2	TRBV29-1	TRBJ2-5	NA	TGCAGCGTCGAGAGATCCAGCGGGATTGGAGAGACCCAGTACTTC	CSVERSSGIGETQYF
NA	TRBV6-1	TRBJ2-7	few	TGTGCCGCAGCTGGGGGCTACGAGCAGTACTTC	CAAAGGYEQYF
NA	TRBV25-1	TRBJ1-6	NA	TGTGCCAGCTCACCCAAACTTCAGGGTCGTAATTCACCCCTCCACTTT	CASSPKLQGRNSPLHF
NA	TRBV11-1	TRBJ1-2	NA	TGCGCCAGCAGCTTGGTGGCGGGAGGCTACACCTTC	CASSLVAGGYTF
TRBD1	TRBV29-1	TRBJ1-2	many	TGCAGCGGGACAGGGACAGATTATGGCTACACCTTC	CSGTGTDYGYTF
NA	TRBV7-2	TRBJ1-1	few	TGTGCCAGCAGCCCGTCGCCGATGAACACTGAAGCTTTCTTT	CASSPSPMNTEAFF
NA	TRBV24-1	TRBJ2-5	NA	TGTGCCAGCAGCTCAGGATCTCGGCGTGAAGAGACCCAGTACTTC	CASSSGSRREETQYF
TRBD1	TRBV25-1	TRBJ1-2	NA	TGTGCCAGCAGTGAACAGGGGGAAAACTATGGCTACACCTTC	CASSEQGENYGYTF
TRBD1	TRBV29-1	TRBJ1-1	few	TGCAGGGTTGACAGGGGGTACACTGAAGCTTTCTTT	CRVDRGYTEAFF
NA	TRBV29-1	TRBJ1-5	NA	TGCAGCGTTTGGAGTGGGTCGGGCAATCAGCCCCAGCATTTT	CSVWSGSGNQPQHF
NA	TRBV10-3	TRBJ1-6	once	TGTGCCAGCAGTGAAGCCGTCAACCCAGGGGATAATTCACCCCTCCACTTT	CASSEAVNPGDNSPLHF
NA	TRBV7-6	TRBJ2-2	many	TGTGCCAGCAGCTCTGGGAGGGAGCTGTTTTTT	CASSSGRELFF
NA	TRBV6-1	TRBJ1-6	NA	TGTGCCAGCAGTGAAGTAGATTCCCATAATTCACCCCTCCACTTT	CASSEVDSHNSPLHF
NA	TRBV11-2	TRBJ2-7	NA	TGTGCCAGCAGCTACAGGGAGAGCGAGCAGTACTTC	CASSYRESEQYF
TRBD1	TRBV10-3	TRBJ1-4	NA	TGTGCCATCAGGAGGGGACAGGAGAGGACTGAAAAACTGTTTTTT	CAIRRGQERTEKLFF
NA	TRBV15	TRBJ1-3	many	TGTGCCACCAGCAGAGATCTCGGGGTTGACACCATATATTTT	CATSRDLGVDTIYF
TRBD1	TRBV20-1	TRBJ2-7	few	TGCAGTGCTAGTCTGGCTAGACAGGGGGCGGACGAGCAGTACTTC	CSASLARQGADEQYF
NA	TRBV2	TRBJ1-5	many	TGTGCCAGCAGCCTTGGGGCTGGGAAGAATCAGCCCCAGCATTTT	CASSLGAGKNQPQHF
NA	TRBV15	TRBJ1-4	many	TGTGCCACCAGCGGCAGGGGTGCAACTAATGAAAAACTGTTTTTT	CATSGRGATNEKLFF
TRBD1	TRBV5-1	TRBJ2-7	few	TGCGCCAGCAGCGTAAAGACAGGGAGTGAGCAGTACTTC	CASSVKTGSEQYF
TRBD1	TRBV6-5	TRBJ2-7	NA	TGTGCCAGCAGTTATGGGACAGGGACCTACGAGCAGTACTTC	CASSYGTGTYEQYF